This TCR beta chain was observed in a study of regulatory T cells in long-lasting Graves disease. About the research overall: By definition, persistent Graves' disease involved antithyroid drugs for over 5 years alongside positive TSH receptor antibodies. Study-level findings and limits: There was favoring of TRBV28, TRBJ1-2 and TRBJ2-5 in persistent disease. New patients shared 970 or so public clonotypes, and persistent patients shared more, with about 2,700.

The table lists this clonotype with a few counts. What it binds is not known. Arm-PCR of CDR3 regions and iRepertoire HTBI primers were used to build TCR beta libraries. TCRdb re-analysed the multiplex PCR reads in MiXCR, keeping a single row per CDR3 protein. The table lists 400,000 to 500,000 distinct CDR3 sequences, about a fifth of them singletons. Time point noted: persistent/refractory GD, antithyroid drugs over 5 years with positive TRAb. PBMCs were the source of the RNA used for TCR sequencing. V was pared by 2 bases and J by 2 bases, with 11 bases between. Germline values: CDR1 SNHLY, CDR2 FYNNEI. The CDR3 is 15 residues long.

The chain is built from TRBV2 and TRBJ2-3; the D gene could be TRBD1 or TRBD2 (5 bases each). This receptor was obtained from a female donor with Graves disease. The specimen was peripheral blood mononuclear cells (PBMCs), collected when the disease was refractory, from a patient treated with antithyroid drugs. CDR3 sequence (DNA): TGTGCCAGCAGTGAATCCGGGACCGACACAGATACGCAGTATTTT. Amino acids: CASSESGTDTDTQYF.